The entry below describes one TCR beta chain. V shed 0 bases and J shed 7 bases, with 10 bases lying between them. CDR1 is LGHNA, CDR2 YSLEER, per germline. The CDR3 consists of 14 residues. The entry originates in a study of cytomegalovirus exposure and HLA in healthy donors. About the research overall: Most genotyped donors, roughly 80% of 300 to 400, had Caucasian-associated genetic ancestry.

In the PCR, 60 Vbeta and 13 Jbeta primers were used. Only in-frame clones appear in the TCRdb table, and some are missing; sequencing was by immunoSEQ multiplex PCR. The sample has 150,000 to 200,000 clones, about 80% seen once; the top ten hold approximately 1%. The source is a middle-aged woman in good health and CMV-seronegative. The chain carries TRBV4-3 and TRBJ2-1; D remains ambiguous. The sample was PBMCs. In DNA form, the CDR3 reads TGCGCCAGCAGCCAAGACGTAGTAAGTAATGAGCAGTTCTTC. It codes for CASSQDVVSNEQFF.